One sample yielded the 8 T cell receptor beta chains listed below, sequenced in a study of monozygotic twins with inflammatory bowel disease. For each CDR3 protein, TCRdb gives one entry from its re-call of the 5' RACE reads, without DNA. The repertoire shows around 210,000 distinct CDR3 sequences; the top ten hold roughly 8%. Input material: blood. The receptors here all came from a human donor with ulcerative colitis or Crohn's disease, or a healthy co-twin of an affected twin (not recorded which).

The genes are TRBV5-1 and TRBJ1-6; the TRBD1 assignment by TCRdb is unverifiable without DNA. The CDR3 sequence is 16 residues long. CDR1 is SGHRS and CDR2 is YFSETQ in the germline V gene. CDR3 amino acids: CASSLEGQGRNSPLHF.

The J gene is TRBJ2-1, the V gene TRBV7-8; absent DNA, TCRdb's TRBD1 call cannot be checked. The CDR3 consists of 18 residues. CDR1 SGHVS and CDR2 FQNEAQ come from the germline V gene. CDR3 amino acids: CASSPPGGTGAIYNEQFF.

The chain uses TRBV5-1 and TRBJ1-2; absent DNA, TCRdb's TRBD1 call cannot be checked. The CDR3 has 15 residues. From germline, CDR1 is SGHRS and CDR2 YFSETQ. CDR3 amino acids: CASNPRGGADYGYTF.

This chain uses TRBV10-3 with TRBJ2-4; checking the TCRdb D call of TRBD2 is not possible without DNA. This CDR3 spans 15 amino acids. The V gene's germline CDR1 is ENHRY and CDR2 SYGVKD. The CDR3 loop reads CAISAGGTAKNIQYF.

The chain couples TRBV7-9 to TRBJ1-2. This CDR3 has 13 residues. Germline values: CDR1 SEHNR, CDR2 FQNEAQ (reference sequence). This chain's CDR3 is CASTLDSGYGYTF.

This chain connects TRBV19 to TRBJ2-7; TCRdb's D call of TRBD1 is untestable without DNA. The CDR3 runs 16 residues. CDR1 LNHDA and CDR2 SQIVND come from the germline V gene (reference sequence). CDR3 region: CASSNTGTGGHYEQYF. Full variable domain (missing parts from reference TRBV19 and TRBJ2-7): DGGITQSPKYLFRKEGQNVTLSCEQNLNHDAMYWYRQDPGQGLRLIYYSQIVNDFQKGDIAEGYSVSREKKESFPLTVTSAQKNPTAFYLCASSNTGTGGHYEQYFGPGTRLTVT.

This rearrangement joins TRBV4-1 to TRBJ2-1. Germline V gene lookup returns CDR1 MGHRA and CDR2 YSYEKL. The CDR3 loop spans 12 amino acids. This chain's CDR3 is CASSQLGNEQFF.

CDR3 amino acids: CASSLAGAHTEAFF. The V gene is TRBV7-2, the J gene TRBJ1-1. CDR1 and CDR2 from the germline V gene are SGHTA and FQGNSA. CDR3 size: 14 residues.